The 10 T cell receptor beta chains below were found in one sample sequenced in a study of pediatric ulcerative colitis. Libraries were prepared by immunoSEQ multiplex PCR; TCRdb keeps only in-frame clonotypes and omits some of them. The repertoire consists of about 17,000 clones, with less than 80% occurring once and the leading ten covering about 3.4%. One to two pinch biopsies were taken from the rectum during colonoscopy. The sequenced material came from gut tissue. These receptors were taken from a girl between 5 and 17 years old with moderate ulcerative colitis.

The J gene is TRBJ2-1, the V gene TRBV10-3; the match to TRBD2 covers 13 bases. Trimming removed 6 bases from V and 12 bases from J; junction bases left unmatched: 5. CDR1 and CDR2 (germline): ENHRY, SYGVKD. The CDR3 loop spans 13 amino acids. The CDR3 nucleotides read TGTGCCATCAGGGGGACTAGCGGGGATGGGCAGTTCTTC. Translation gives CAIRGTSGDGQFF.

The V and J genes are TRBV10-3 and TRBJ1-5, with D perhaps TRBD1 (5 bases). This CDR3 is 13 amino acids long. CDR1 is ENHRY and CDR2 is SYGVKD in the germline V gene. V lost 0 bases to trimming and J lost 9 bases, with 9 bases between them. CDR3 sequence reads: CAISESGGRPQHF. The DNA for the CDR3 is TGTGCCATCAGTGAGTCCGGGGGAAGGCCCCAGCATTTT.

This clone has just a few counts. V is TRBV2 and J is TRBJ2-7; a weak D match, TRBD1 (5 bases). Trimming removed 3 bases from V and 13 bases from J, with 16 bases in between. The CDR3 length is 12 residues. Germline CDR1 and CDR2: SNHLY and FYNNEI. The CDR3, as DNA: TGTGCCAGCAGTGAGGTCGGACACGCTGTCTACTTC. Translating gives CASSEVGHAVYF. Complete variable domain (other parts from reference TRBV2 and TRBJ2-7): EPEVTQTPSHQVTQMGQEVILRCVPISNHLYFYWYRQILGQKVEFLVSFYNNEISEKSEIFDDQFSVERPDGSNFTLKIRSTKLEDSAMYFCASSEVGHAVYFGPGTRLTVT.

The J gene is TRBJ2-7, the V gene TRBV29-1, with 8 nucleotides matching TRBD2. This CDR3 is 14 amino acids long. CDR1 is SQVTM, CDR2 ANQGSEA, per germline. J was trimmed by 1 base and V by 7 bases; bases with no gene match: 9. The CDR3 sequence is CSASGGTRSYEQYF. The CDR3 bases are TGCAGCGCCTCGGGAGGGACTAGGTCCTACGAGCAGTACTTC.

CDR3 amino acids: CASSLVGTGDIQYF. The CDR3 DNA follows: TGCGCCAGCAGCTTGGTTGGGACCGGAGACATTCAGTACTTC. The chain carries TRBV5-1 and TRBJ2-4; the D call may be TRBD1 or TRBD2 (5 bases each). CDR1 is SGHRS and CDR2 is YFSETQ in the germline V gene. Trimming stripped 0 bases from V and 8 bases from J, with 12 bases between. The length of the CDR3 is 14 residues.

CDR3 coding DNA: TGTGCCAGCAGTGAACGCGGGGCAGGGTCCGTGTACTTC. Translated: CASSERGAGSVYF. This rearrangement joins TRBV6-1 to TRBJ2-7; D possibly corresponds to TRBD2 (6 bases). The CDR3 spans 13 residues. V gave up 2 bases and J gave up 12 bases, with 17 bases separating them. The germline V gene encodes CDR1 MNHNS and CDR2 SASEGT.

The chain is built from TRBV5-1 and TRBJ1-6; 7 bases agree with TRBD1. The J segment lost 7 bases and the V segment lost 5 bases, leaving 9 bases of the junction unmatched. Germline V gene data show CDR1 as SGHRS and CDR2 as YFSETQ. The CDR3 length is 15 residues. DNA of the CDR3: TGCGCCAGCAGAAACCCAACAGGGGTAAATTCACCCCTCCACTTT. Its protein product is CASRNPTGVNSPLHF.

The chain carries TRBV11-2 and TRBJ2-1; no clear D. The germline CDR1 and CDR2 sequences are SGHAT and FQNNGV. The CDR3 sequence is 11 residues long. Trimming shortened V by 3 bases and J by 8 bases, and 5 bases separated the two germline ends. The CDR3 region has the DNA TGTGCCAGCAGCTTCTTAGATGAGCAGTTCTTC. Protein: CASSFLDEQFF.

V is TRBV6-5 and J is TRBJ1-5; D is unresolved. The V gene's germline CDR1 is MNHEY and CDR2 SVGAGI. Trimming stripped 4 bases from V and 5 bases from J, with 15 bases between. CDR3 length: 15 amino acids. CDR3 nucleotides: TGTGCCAGCAGTTCGGCGGGGTCGGGTCATCAGCCCCAGCATTTT. Protein sequence: CASSSAGSGHQPQHF.

The J gene is TRBJ2-4, the V gene TRBV5-1; perhaps TRBD2 as D (6 bases). Trimming left V 3 bases short and J 6 bases short, with 16 bases between. The germline V gene encodes CDR1 SGHRS and CDR2 YFSETQ. CDR3 length: 15 residues. The CDR3 here is CASSSDAAGSNIQYF. In DNA form, the CDR3 reads TGCGCCAGCAGCTCCGATGCGGCGGGGTCAAACATTCAGTACTTC.